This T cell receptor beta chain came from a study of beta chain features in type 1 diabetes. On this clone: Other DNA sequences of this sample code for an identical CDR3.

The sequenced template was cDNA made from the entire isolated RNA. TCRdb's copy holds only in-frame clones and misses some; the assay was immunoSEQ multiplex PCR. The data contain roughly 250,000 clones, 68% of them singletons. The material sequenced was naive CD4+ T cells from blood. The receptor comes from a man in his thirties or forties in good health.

In DNA form, the CDR3 reads TGCAGCGTTTACTCTGGGGCCAACGTCCTGACTTTC. Protein sequence: CSVYSGANVLTF. The V gene is TRBV29-1, the J gene TRBJ2-6; unclear D gene. The germline V and J ends were trimmed by 5 bases and 0 bases, with 2 bases remaining between them. The germline CDR1 and CDR2 sequences are SQVTM and ANQGSEA. The CDR3 runs 12 residues.